This is a list of T cell receptor beta chains from one sample in a study of T cells in Graves' hyperthyroidism and ophthalmopathy. TCRdb reanalysed the multiplex PCR reads using MiXCR and keeps one entry per CDR3 protein. Of about 530,000 distinct CDR3 sequences listed, about a sixth are singletons. The source material was blood. Every receptor here comes from a woman between 18 and 29 years old with Graves' ophthalmopathy. The CDR3 runs from the conserved cysteine through the conserved F or W. The order of the fields is V gene, clone size, D gene, J gene, CDR3 protein, CDR3 DNA. D genes are given only for firm matches. Where a row states a size, it is once, few, many or the class of an expanded clone; other rows omit it.

TRBV5-5	many	TRBD1	TRBJ2-5	CASSFQGAGETQYF	TGTGCCAGCAGCTTTCAGGGGGCGGGAGAGACCCAGTACTTC
TRBV7-2	many	TRBD2	TRBJ2-7	CASSPGLLAGGDEQYF	TGTGCCAGCAGCCCAGGGCTACTAGCGGGAGGCGACGAGCAGTACTTC
TRBV19	once	NA	TRBJ1-2	CASSTHTYYGYTF	TGTGCCAGTAGTACCCACACCTACTATGGCTACACCTTC
TRBV27	NA	NA	TRBJ1-2	CASSFSENYGYTF	TGTGCCAGCAGTTTTAGTGAAAACTATGGCTACACCTTC
TRBV30	NA	NA	TRBJ2-7	CAWSSLTYEQYF	TGTGCCTGGAGTAGCCTAACCTACGAGCAGTACTTC
TRBV5-6	few	TRBD1	TRBJ1-2	CASSFLDREGGDYGYTF	TGTGCCAGCAGCTTCCTGGACAGGGAAGGGGGAGACTATGGCTACACCTTC
TRBV6-1	NA	TRBD2	TRBJ2-7	CASSDWASGSYEQYF	TGTGCCAGCAGTGATTGGGCTAGCGGCTCCTACGAGCAGTACTTC
TRBV28	NA	NA	TRBJ1-1	CASSDYGRGNTEAFF	TGTGCCAGCAGTGATTATGGCAGGGGGAACACTGAAGCTTTCTTT
TRBV7-8	many	TRBD1	TRBJ1-2	CASSLDGTGYGYTF	TGTGCCAGCAGCTTAGACGGGACAGGATATGGCTACACCTTC
TRBV30	NA	NA	TRBJ1-1	CAWRSLEEAFF	TGTGCCTGGAGGTCGTTAGAGGAAGCTTTCTTT
TRBV20-1	many	TRBD1	TRBJ1-2	CSARTRDRGWNYGYTF	TGCAGTGCTAGAACAAGAGACAGGGGATGGAACTATGGCTACACCTTC
TRBV12-3/TRBV12-4	many	NA	TRBJ2-7	CASSLMLDYEQYF	TGTGCCAGCAGTTTAATGCTCGACTACGAGCAGTACTTC
TRBV12-3/TRBV12-4	many	NA	TRBJ2-1	CASSTPGTEQFF	TGTGCCAGCAGTACCCCCGGGACAGAGCAGTTCTTC
TRBV27	NA	NA	TRBJ1-2	CASSSNLGGLDYGYTF	TGTGCCAGCAGCTCCAACTTGGGGGGGCTGGACTATGGCTACACCTTC
TRBV5-1	many	TRBD2	TRBJ2-1	CASSQGLAGGEQFF	TGCGCCAGCAGCCAAGGACTAGCGGGTGGTGAGCAGTTCTTC
TRBV5-6	many	NA	TRBJ2-3	CASSLGPGGTDTQYF	TGTGCCAGCAGCTTGGGGCCAGGGGGGACAGATACGCAGTATTTT
TRBV30	many	NA	TRBJ2-1	CAWLPRDNEQFF	TGTGCCTGGCTACCCCGGGACAATGAGCAGTTCTTC
TRBV20-1	many	NA	TRBJ1-1	CSATVATEAFF	TGCAGTGCTACTGTCGCCACTGAAGCTTTCTTT
TRBV4-2	NA	TRBD1	TRBJ1-6	CASSHHTTGVYNSPLHF	TGTGCCAGCAGCCACCACACCACAGGGGTTTATAATTCACCCCTCCACTTT
TRBV6-1	NA	TRBD2	TRBJ2-2	CASKGLAGGPVGELFF	TGTGCCAGCAAGGGACTAGCGGGGGGGCCCGTCGGGGAGCTGTTTTTT
TRBV7-9	NA	TRBD1	TRBJ1-5	CASSLAQQGKSQPQHF	TGTGCCAGCAGCTTAGCCCAACAGGGGAAAAGTCAGCCCCAGCATTTT
TRBV20-1	few	NA	TRBJ1-4	CSARSAEKLFF	TGCAGTGCTAGATCGGCAGAAAAACTGTTTTTT
TRBV12-3/TRBV12-4	many	TRBD1	TRBJ1-5	CASSSHRGIEGNQPQHF	TGTGCCAGCAGTTCCCACAGGGGCATCGAAGGCAATCAGCCCCAGCATTTT
TRBV29-1	many	TRBD2	TRBJ2-3	CSALFTSVNTDTQYF	TGCAGCGCGCTATTCACTAGCGTAAACACAGATACGCAGTATTTT
TRBV3-1	many	NA	TRBJ2-1	CASSQDSTTYNEQFF	TGTGCCAGCAGCCAAGATAGCACCACCTACAATGAGCAGTTCTTC
TRBV2	many	TRBD1	TRBJ2-5	CASFRGPLQETQYF	TGTGCCAGCTTCAGGGGGCCTCTTCAAGAGACCCAGTACTTC
TRBV6-2/TRBV6-3	few	TRBD1	TRBJ2-3	CASSYSRTGDTQYF	TGTGCCAGCAGTTACTCGAGGACAGGGGATACGCAGTATTTT